This TCR beta chain stems from a study of chemoradiotherapy in HPV16-positive cancers. Study-level points and caveats: HPV-specific T cells were functionally defined from only a couple of HPV16-positive patients. Candidate HPV-specific clones and E7-related TCR motifs grew in tumor during treatment.

Notes on this clone: Its antigen is unknown.

Repertoires were generated with immunoSEQ multiplex PCR, while TCRdb's copy carries only in-frame clones and drops some. The table has 55,000 to 85,000 clones, approximately 91% seen once; the top ten hold roughly 4.2%. Repeated repertoire sampling spanned the course of chemoradiotherapy. The source is a human donor with HPV-associated anogenital cancer. Sequences were derived from blood, sampled from a patient who underwent chemoradiotherapy.

CDR3 protein: CASRRNLNSPLHF. The CDR3 coding sequence is TGTGCCAGCAGACGAAACCTTAATTCACCCCTCCACTTT. The V gene is TRBV6-5, the J gene TRBJ1-6; no firm D call. This CDR3 has 13 residues. V gave up 6 bases and J gave up 6 bases, with 9 bases separating them. The V gene's germline CDR1 is MNHEY and CDR2 SVGAGI.